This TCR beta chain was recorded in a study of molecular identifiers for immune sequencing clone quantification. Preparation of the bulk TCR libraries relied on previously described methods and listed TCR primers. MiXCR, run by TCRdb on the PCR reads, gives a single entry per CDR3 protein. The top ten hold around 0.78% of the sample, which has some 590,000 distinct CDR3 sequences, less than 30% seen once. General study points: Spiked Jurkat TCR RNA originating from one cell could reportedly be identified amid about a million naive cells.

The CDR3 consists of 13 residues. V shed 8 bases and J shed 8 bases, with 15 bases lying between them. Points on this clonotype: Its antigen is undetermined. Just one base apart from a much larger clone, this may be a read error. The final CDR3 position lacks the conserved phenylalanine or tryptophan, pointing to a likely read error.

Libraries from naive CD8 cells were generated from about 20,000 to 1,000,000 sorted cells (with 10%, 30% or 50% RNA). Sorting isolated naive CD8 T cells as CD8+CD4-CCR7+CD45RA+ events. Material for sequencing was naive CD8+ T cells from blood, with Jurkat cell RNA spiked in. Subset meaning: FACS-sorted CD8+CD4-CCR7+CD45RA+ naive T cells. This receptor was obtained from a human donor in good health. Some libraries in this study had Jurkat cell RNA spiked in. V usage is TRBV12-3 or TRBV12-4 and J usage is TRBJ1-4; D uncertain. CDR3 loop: CASRTPVEEKLFS. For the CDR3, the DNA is TGTGCCAGCCGTACACCCGTGGAGGAAAAACTGTTTTCT.